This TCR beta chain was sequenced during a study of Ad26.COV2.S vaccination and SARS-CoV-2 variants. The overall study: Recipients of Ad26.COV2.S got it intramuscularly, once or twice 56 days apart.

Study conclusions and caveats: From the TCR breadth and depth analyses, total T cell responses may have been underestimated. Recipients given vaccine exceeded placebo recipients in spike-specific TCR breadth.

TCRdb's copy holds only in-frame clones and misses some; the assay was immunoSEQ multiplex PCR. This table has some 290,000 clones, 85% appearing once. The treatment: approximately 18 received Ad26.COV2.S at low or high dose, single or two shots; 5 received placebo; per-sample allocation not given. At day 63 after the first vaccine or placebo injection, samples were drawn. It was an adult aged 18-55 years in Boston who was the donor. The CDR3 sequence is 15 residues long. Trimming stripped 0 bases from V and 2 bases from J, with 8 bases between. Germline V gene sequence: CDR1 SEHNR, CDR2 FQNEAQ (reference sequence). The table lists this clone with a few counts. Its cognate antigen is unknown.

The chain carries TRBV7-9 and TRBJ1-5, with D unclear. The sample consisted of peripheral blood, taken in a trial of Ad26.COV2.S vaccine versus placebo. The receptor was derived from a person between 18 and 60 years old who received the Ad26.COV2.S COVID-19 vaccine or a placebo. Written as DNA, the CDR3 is TGTGCCAGCAGCTTAGCCGGAGGAGGCAATCAGCCCCAGCATTTT. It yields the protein CASSLAGGGNQPQHF.